This T cell receptor beta chain was identified in a study of blood T cells in healthy people across ages. Study background: Template switching caught about one barcoded beta molecule for each two T cells.

For this clonotype: The antigen is not known.

Sample-barcoded 5' priming and a J-beta primer mix drove a second PCR of about 6 to 12 cycles. Every cDNA molecule bore a tag from a template-switch adaptor containing 12 random nucleotides. TCRdb re-analysed the 5' RACE reads in MiXCR, keeping a single row per CDR3 protein. This sample yields about 1.8 million distinct CDR3 sequences, of which about 50% are seen a single time; approximately 2% belongs to the top ten. Regarding the study as a whole: No conclusive comparison of naive versus antigen-experienced cells was possible with unsorted PBMCs.

The V gene's germline CDR1 is DFQATT and CDR2 SNEGSKA (reference sequence). V lost 5 bases to trimming and J lost 13 bases, with 21 bases between them. This CDR3 contains 13 residues. Per sample, no less than 5 micrograms of total RNA were extracted. The source is a middle-aged woman in good health. Sequenced sample: blood. V and J are TRBV20-1 and TRBJ2-1, with D possibly TRBD1 on 6 matching bases. CDR3 nucleotide sequence: TGCAGTGCTGTACAGGGAAGCAGAGAGACCCAGTTCTTC. It specifies CSAVQGSRETQFF.